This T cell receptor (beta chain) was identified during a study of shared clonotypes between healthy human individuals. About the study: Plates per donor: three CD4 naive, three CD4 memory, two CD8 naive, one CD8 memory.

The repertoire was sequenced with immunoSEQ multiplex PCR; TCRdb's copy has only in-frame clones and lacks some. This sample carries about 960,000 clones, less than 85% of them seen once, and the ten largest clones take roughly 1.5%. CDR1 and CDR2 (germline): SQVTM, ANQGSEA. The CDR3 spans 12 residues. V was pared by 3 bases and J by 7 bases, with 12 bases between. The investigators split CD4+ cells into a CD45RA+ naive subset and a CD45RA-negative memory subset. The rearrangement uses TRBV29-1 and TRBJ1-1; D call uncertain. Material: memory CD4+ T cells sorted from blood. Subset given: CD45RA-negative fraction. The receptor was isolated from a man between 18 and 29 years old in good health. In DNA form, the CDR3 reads TGCAGCGTTGACGCCAATGGCTATGAAGCTTTCTTT. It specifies CSVDANGYEAFF.